What follows are 30 T cell receptor beta chains derived from one specimen sequenced in a study of blood T cells in healthy people across ages. Combining a sample-barcoded 5' primer with a J-beta primer mix, a second PCR ran for roughly 6 to 12 cycles. TCRdb analysed the 5' RACE reads with MiXCR anew, one entry per CDR3 protein. The table lists roughly 800,000 distinct CDR3 sequences, roughly 50% of them singletons. Sequencing was done on a sample of blood. These receptors all stem from a man aged 30-40 years in good health.

The chain links TRBV7-2 to TRBJ2-2; TRBD1 might be the D (5 bases). Trimming took 2 bases from V and 1 from J, leaving 14 bases between them. The CDR3 runs 17 residues. Germline assignment: CDR1 SGHTA and CDR2 FQGNSA. The CDR3 spells CASSLSGNRLNTGELFF. DNA for the CDR3: TGTGCCAGCAGCTTATCGGGTAACAGGCTGAACACCGGGGAGCTGTTTTTT.

The chain links TRBV4-2 to TRBJ1-6, with TRBD1 matching over 11 bases. With 3 bases clipped from V and 11 bases from J, the junction kept 9 bases outside the gene matches. This CDR3 has 16 amino acids. Per the germline V gene, CDR1 is LGHNA and CDR2 is YNFKEQ. This CDR3 reads CASSQLAGTGGTPLHF. The CDR3 bases are TGTGCCAGCAGCCAGTTGGCCGGGACAGGGGGGACACCCCTCCACTTT.

The rearrangement uses TRBV5-1 and TRBJ1-2; maybe TRBD1 (6 bases). Germline V gene data show CDR1 as SGHRS and CDR2 as YFSETQ. This CDR3 is 14 amino acids long. Trimming removed 1 base from V and 6 bases from J, with 13 bases in between. CDR3 loop: CASSLQGSLDGYTF. CDR3 coding DNA: TGCGCCAGCAGCTTGCAGGGGAGTCTGGATGGCTACACCTTC.

V usage is TRBV10-2 and J usage is TRBJ1-5; TRBD1 is a possible D gene (5 bases). This CDR3 has 14 amino acids. Per germline, CDR1 WSHSY and CDR2 SAAADI. Trimming took 6 bases from V and 3 from J, leaving 12 bases between them. The CDR3 DNA follows: TGCGCCAGCAGCACCGACAGATCCAATCAGCCCCAGCATTTT. Protein product: CASSTDRSNQPQHF.

The CDR3 sequence: CASSLAAGGVTSIQYF. DNA for the CDR3: TGTGCCAGCAGCTTAGCGGCCGGGGGAGTTACAAGCATTCAGTACTTC. The rearrangement joins TRBV7-2 to TRBJ2-4; TRBD2 might be the D (6 bases). Germline V gene data show CDR1 as SGHTA and CDR2 as FQGNSA. The germline V and J ends were trimmed by 0 bases and 9 bases, with 18 bases remaining between them. The CDR3 covers 16 residues.

The chain recombines TRBV7-3 with TRBJ2-1; D is tentatively TRBD1 or TRBD2 (5 bases each). V lost 5 bases, J lost 6 bases, and 11 bases lay in between. Germline V lookup: CDR1 SGHTA, CDR2 FQGTGA. The CDR3 loop spans 13 amino acids. This CDR3 is CASSPGTGNEQFF. The CDR3 nucleotides read TGTGCCAGCAGCCCTGGGACCGGCAATGAGCAGTTCTTC. Using reference TRBV7-3 and TRBJ2-1 for the parts outside the CDR3, the full variable domain is GAGVSQTPSNKVTEKGKYVELRCDPISGHTALYWYRQSLGQGPEFLIYFQGTGAADDSGLPNDRFFAVRPEGSVSTLKIQRTERGDSAVYLCASSPGTGNEQFFGPGTRLTVL.

Note on this clonotype: At one of its ends the junction is not consistent with the germline gene, which may arise from a read error. V gene TRBV10-3 combines with J gene TRBJ2-7; possible D gene TRBD2, 6 bases. From germline, CDR1 is ENHRY and CDR2 SYGVKD. The length of the CDR3 is 16 residues. Here the CDR3 DNA reads TGTGCCGTCAGCCCTGGCGGGGCGCGGGAATCCTACGAGCAGTACTTC. This codes for CAVSPGGARESYEQYF.

This rearrangement joins TRBV27 to TRBJ2-3; a weak D match, TRBD1 (5 bases). The CDR3 length is 15 residues. V lost 2 bases and J lost 1, with 10 bases in between. Germline CDR1 is MNHEY and CDR2 is SMNVEV (reference sequence). Here the CDR3 reads CASSLIGVGTDTQYF. The CDR3 DNA reads TGTGCCAGCAGTTTAATAGGGGTCGGCACAGATACGCAGTATTTT.

The J gene is TRBJ2-3, the V gene TRBV6-2 or TRBV6-3; D is tentatively TRBD1 or TRBD2 (5 bases each). The CDR3 is made up of 14 amino acids. Germline V gene lookup returns CDR1 MNHEY and CDR2 SVGEGT. V lost 5 bases and J lost 8, with 17 bases in between. CDR3 sequence reads: CASSTGTAYATQYF. CDR3 in DNA: TGTGCCAGCAGTACCGGGACGGCCTATGCTACGCAGTATTTT.

The chain couples TRBV5-1 to TRBJ2-4, with 8 bases fitting TRBD2. Unmatched junction bases numbered 9, after V lost 0 bases and J lost 10 bases. The CDR3 covers 15 residues. CDR1 is SGHRS and CDR2 is YFSETQ in the germline V gene. CDR3 protein: CASSLGEAGATIQYF. The CDR3 DNA sequence: TGCGCCAGCAGCTTGGGGGAAGCGGGGGCTACGATTCAGTACTTC. Full variable domain (outside the CDR3, taken from reference TRBV5-1 and TRBJ2-4): KAGVTQTPRYLIKTRGQQVTLSCSPISGHRSVSWYQQTPGQGLQFLFEYFSETQRNKGNFPGRFSGRQFSNSRSEMNVSTLELGDSALYLCASSLGEAGATIQYFGAGTRLSVL.

V gene TRBV4-2 combines with J gene TRBJ2-5; D assignment may be TRBD1 or TRBD2 (6 bases each). The length of the CDR3 is 13 residues. The V gene's germline CDR1 is LGHNA and CDR2 YNFKEQ. V lost 4 bases, J lost 5 bases, and 11 bases lay in between. Here the CDR3 DNA reads TGTGCCAGCAGCCCGGGGGCCGGGGAGACCCAGTACTTC. Translating it yields CASSPGAGETQYF.

CDR3 sequence reads: CASRVRSGQVFF. DNA for the CDR3: TGTGCCAGCAGGGTCCGTTCTGGACAGGTGTTCTTC. The chain combines TRBV5-6 with TRBJ2-1; 7 nucleotides agree with TRBD1. The CDR3 length is 12 residues. J gave up 15 bases and V 5 bases, and 11 bases lay outside the gene matches. Germline CDR1 reads SGHDT; CDR2 reads YYEEEE.

The V and J genes are TRBV15 and TRBJ2-5; tentatively, D is TRBD2 (5 bases). Germline V gene data show CDR1 as LNHNV and CDR2 as YYDKDF (reference sequence). Trimming pared 0 bases from V and 5 bases from J, leaving 13 bases between. This CDR3 contains 15 residues. The CDR3 protein is CATSRENWLAETQYF. In DNA, the CDR3 is TGTGCCACCAGCAGAGAAAATTGGCTAGCTGAGACCCAGTACTTC.

This chain connects TRBV5-6 to TRBJ1-2; tentative D call: TRBD1 (5 bases). Trimming removed 3 bases at V and 6 bases at J, with 21 bases between. The CDR3 length is 16 residues. CDR1 and CDR2 from the germline V gene are SGHDT and YYEEEE. This CDR3 reads CASSSRGTAGKDGYTF. The CDR3, as DNA: TGTGCCAGCAGCTCGCGGGGGACGGCAGGGAAGGATGGCTACACCTTC.

The V call is TRBV6-6, the J call TRBJ1-5; D is unclear. Trimming took off 5 bases at V and 6 bases at J, with 5 bases between the two ends. CDR1 MNHNY and CDR2 SVGAGI come from the germline V gene (reference sequence). This CDR3 is built from 11 residues. DNA of the CDR3: TGTGCCAGCAGTGAAAGTCAGCCCCAGCATTTT. Protein sequence: CASSESQPQHF.

Here the CDR3 reads CASSDSQGGTDTQYF. CDR3 coding DNA: TGTGCCAGCAGTGATAGTCAGGGTGGCACAGATACGCAGTATTTT. V gene TRBV2 combines with J gene TRBJ2-3; D might be TRBD1 (5 bases). V lost 3 bases and J 1 base, leaving 11 bases between the germline ends. The CDR3 length is 15 residues. Germline V gene sequence: CDR1 SNHLY, CDR2 FYNNEI. The full variable domain, with the rest looked up from reference TRBV2 and TRBJ2-3, is EPEVTQTPSHQVTQMGQEVILRCVPISNHLYFYWYRQILGQKVEFLVSFYNNEISEKSEIFDDQFSVERPDGSNFTLKIRSTKLEDSAMYFCASSDSQGGTDTQYFGPGTRLTVL.

As to this clonotype: It is unclear where the CDR3 begins or ends on the DNA, so no DNA is shown, and the CDR3 is as TCRdb lists it. The chain employs TRBV29-1 and TRBJ2-1; the table's D call, TRBD1, has no DNA check behind it. Per the germline V gene, CDR1 is SQVTM and CDR2 is ANQGSEA. The CDR3 extends over 15 residues, inclusive of both ends. The CDR3: CSVGKGTGTWNERFF.

This rearrangement joins TRBV6-1 to TRBJ1-1, with 7 bases that match TRBD1. The germline CDR1 and CDR2 sequences are MNHNS and SASEGT. The V segment lost 6 bases and the J segment 4 bases; nucleotides outside the gene matches: 5. The CDR3 runs 13 residues. The CDR3 sequence is CASRQGQATEAFF. CDR3 DNA sequence: TGTGCCAGCAGACAGGGGCAGGCCACTGAAGCTTTCTTT.

This clonotype was found a few times. The rearrangement links TRBV10-3 to TRBJ2-1; a possible D gene is TRBD2 (6 bases). Trimming removed 5 bases at V and 6 bases at J, with 14 bases between. The CDR3 length is 14 residues. CDR1 is ENHRY and CDR2 is SYGVKD in the germline V gene. The CDR3, as DNA: TGTGCCATCAGTCCCCGGGGGTTGGGCAATGAGCAGTTCTTC. It specifies CAISPRGLGNEQFF.

The V and J genes are TRBV27 and TRBJ2-3; TRBD1 matches at 7 bases. Per the germline V gene, CDR1 is MNHEY and CDR2 is SMNVEV (reference sequence). There are 15 residues in the CDR3. The V and J ends lost 5 bases and 2 bases, in that order; junction bases with no gene match: 7. CDR3 region: CASSNYRGNTDTQYF. The CDR3 bases are TGTGCCAGCAGTAATTACAGGGGAAACACAGATACGCAGTATTTT.

J is TRBJ2-5 and V is TRBV5-1, with a weak D call TRBD2 (5 bases). The V end lost 3 bases, the J end lost 11 bases, and 20 bases lay between the germline ends. CDR3 size: 14 residues. The germline V gene encodes CDR1 SGHRS and CDR2 YFSETQ. The CDR3 sequence is CASSSGSTARVQYF. Written as DNA, the CDR3 is TGCGCCAGCAGCTCAGGATCCACGGCGAGGGTTCAGTACTTC.

The chain employs TRBV7-9 and TRBJ2-1; the D gene is possibly TRBD2 (6 bases). The CDR3 is 15 residues long. The germline CDR1 and CDR2 sequences are SEHNR and FQNEAQ (reference sequence). With 5 bases removed from V and 10 bases from J, the gap between germline ends came to 21 bases. The CDR3 sequence: CASSPTAGPAREQFF. CDR3 DNA: TGTGCCAGCAGCCCCACCGCGGGGCCAGCGAGGGAGCAGTTCTTC.

V gene TRBV20-1 combines with J gene TRBJ2-1, with D tentatively TRBD2 (6 bases). The CDR3 runs to 13 residues. The germline V gene encodes CDR1 DFQATT and CDR2 SNEGSKA (reference sequence). Trimming stripped 3 bases from V and 15 bases from J, with 21 bases between. The CDR3 sequence: CSARRAGPDSWFF. The CDR3 DNA reads as TGCAGTGCTAGGCGGGCGGGGCCAGATTCTTGGTTCTTC.

This clonotype has only a few counts. The chain is built from TRBV4-3 and TRBJ2-3, with unresolved D. Trimming took off 0 bases at V and 8 bases at J, with 15 bases between the two ends. Germline V gives CDR1 LGHNA, CDR2 YSLEER. The CDR3 contains 15 residues. The CDR3 reads CASSQEVASAATQYF. DNA for the CDR3: TGCGCCAGCAGCCAAGAGGTAGCTTCGGCGGCTACGCAGTATTTT.

This clonotype has a single count. The CDR3 DNA reads as TGCAGTGCTAGAGGGACAGGGGGTGGATCCTACAATGAGCAGTTCTTC. It yields the protein CSARGTGGGSYNEQFF. V gene TRBV20-1 combines with J gene TRBJ2-1; 10 bases agree with TRBD1. Trimming removed 1 base from V and 1 base from J; junction bases left unmatched: 4. This CDR3 has 16 amino acids. Germline lookup yields CDR1 DFQATT and CDR2 SNEGSKA (reference sequence).

J is TRBJ2-3 and V is TRBV2; the match to TRBD1 covers 9 bases. CDR1 and CDR2 (germline): SNHLY, FYNNEI. J was trimmed by 5 bases and V by 6 bases; bases with no gene match: 15. This CDR3 has 17 amino acids. CDR3: CASRRTGARGTKDTQYF. In DNA form, the CDR3 reads TGTGCCAGCAGAAGGACAGGGGCACGTGGCACGAAAGATACGCAGTATTTT.

This chain links TRBV7-2 with TRBJ1-3; 8 bases agree with TRBD1. Trimming removed 2 bases from V and 0 bases from J; junction bases left unmatched: 6. Germline CDR1 SGHTA, CDR2 FQGNSA. CDR3 length: 17 residues. In DNA, the CDR3 is TGTGCCAGCAGCTTATGGGCGACAGGGGACTCTGGAAACACCATATATTTT. Protein product: CASSLWATGDSGNTIYF.

The chain recombines TRBV20-1 with TRBJ2-3; 9 bases agree with TRBD1. Trimming cost V 3 bases and J 4 bases; bases outside gene matches: 8. From germline, CDR1 is DFQATT and CDR2 SNEGSKA (reference sequence). This CDR3 comprises 15 residues. CDR3 loop: CSASDGQGTSDTQYF. CDR3 nucleotides: TGCAGTGCTAGTGATGGACAGGGGACGTCAGATACGCAGTATTTT.

Many counts were recorded for this clonotype. The V call is TRBV12-3 or TRBV12-4, the J call TRBJ2-5, with D tentatively TRBD2 (6 bases). The V end was cut by 5 bases, the J end by 5 bases, with 21 bases between. The CDR3 has 16 residues. This chain's CDR3 is CASSALSGVDHETQYF. The CDR3 DNA reads as TGTGCCAGCAGTGCCCTATCGGGAGTGGATCATGAGACCCAGTACTTC.

This chain joins TRBV4-2 and TRBJ2-7, with TRBD2 identical over 11 bases. Germline loops: CDR1 LGHNA, CDR2 YNFKEQ. J was trimmed by 6 bases and V by 3 bases; bases with no gene match: 13. This CDR3 region has 17 residues. The DNA for the CDR3 is TGTGCCAGCAGCCAGGGTCCCGGGACTAGCGGCTTCGGCGAGCAGTACTTC. Protein product: CASSQGPGTSGFGEQYF.